The 30 T cell receptor beta chains reported below all come from one sample, sequenced in a study of T cells in Graves' hyperthyroidism and ophthalmopathy. RNA transcripts were the template for amplifying TCR beta CDR3 regions. The HTBI set primed first-round TCR CDR3 RT-PCR. MiXCR, applied by TCRdb to the multiplex PCR reads, yields one record per CDR3 protein. Of under 800,000 distinct CDR3 sequences listed, about 14% are singletons. The sequenced sample consisted of blood. The receptors come from a woman aged 18-29 years with Graves' hyperthyroidism.

In this sample, this clonotype turned up a few times. The chain recombines TRBV20-1 with TRBJ2-3, with 9 nucleotides matching TRBD2. Germline-derived CDR1 and CDR2 are DFQATT and SNEGSKA (reference sequence). The CDR3 has 15 amino acids. J lost 7 bases, V lost 3 bases, and 11 bases had no gene match. Written as DNA, the CDR3 is TGCAGTGCTAGCTTGGGACTAGCCGTTTTGAATACGCAGTATTTT. It yields the protein CSASLGLAVLNTQYF.

This clonotype occurred many times. The chain has TRBV28 and TRBJ2-1; 8 nucleotides align to TRBD2. Germline CDR1 MDHEN, CDR2 SYDVKM. The length of the CDR3 is 15 residues. The V gene end was trimmed by 3 bases and the J gene end by 8 bases; junction bases not matched to a gene: 9. Written as DNA, the CDR3 is TGTGCCAGCAGTTTGGCGGGAGGCCCCTATGATGAGCAGTTCTTC. Translated, it gives CASSLAGGPYDEQFF.

Concerning this clonotype: A much larger clonotype is one base distant, so this may be a read error. The chain has TRBV20-1 and TRBJ2-1, with 10 positions matching TRBD2. The J call may be in error: the DNA end matches TRBJ2-7 better. CDR3 length: 12 residues. Germline V gives CDR1 DFQATT, CDR2 SNEGSKA (reference sequence). CDR3 coding DNA: TGCACCGGACTAGCGGATTACAATGAGCAGTACTTC. Amino acid sequence: CTGLADYNEQYF.

This clonotype occurred a few times. The chain employs TRBV27 and TRBJ1-4, with D maybe TRBD1 (6 bases). The germline V gene has CDR1 MNHEY and CDR2 SMNVEV (reference sequence). Trimming shortened V by 6 bases and J by 0 bases, and 11 bases separated the two germline ends. This CDR3 comprises 15 residues. The CDR3 sequence is CASSGGQATNEKLFF. The CDR3 DNA follows: TGTGCCAGCAGCGGGGGACAAGCAACTAATGAAAAACTGTTTTTT. Filled out from reference TRBV27 and TRBJ1-4, the complete variable domain reads EAQVTQNPRYLITVTGKKLTVTCSQNMNHEYMSWYRQDPGLGLRQIYYSMNVEVTDKGDVPEGYKVSRKEKRNFPLILESPSPNQTSLYFCASSGGQATNEKLFFGSGTQLSVL.

The genes are TRBV24-1 and TRBJ2-3, with a tentative D call TRBD1 (6 bases). This CDR3 comprises 13 residues. Germline V CDR1 and CDR2: KGHDR, SFDVKD. Between the trimmed V and J ends, which lost 7 bases and 3 bases, there was a span of 10 bases. The CDR3, as DNA: TGTGCCACCAGCCTACAGGGTACAGATACGCAGTATTTT. As protein: CATSLQGTDTQYF.

The chain combines TRBV24-1 with TRBJ2-3, with D perhaps matching TRBD1 (5 bases). CDR3 size: 16 residues. CDR1 is KGHDR, CDR2 SFDVKD, per germline. Trimming removed 4 bases at V and 2 bases at J, with 15 bases between. In nucleotides, the CDR3 is TGTGCCACCAGTGACCCCCGGACACCCACCACAGATACGCAGTATTTT. Protein sequence: CATSDPRTPTTDTQYF.

The rearrangement joins TRBV6-6 to TRBJ2-6, with D possibly TRBD1 on 5 matching bases. V was clipped by 0 bases and J by 2 bases, with 11 bases between them. Germline CDR1 reads MNHNY; CDR2 reads SVGAGI (reference sequence). There are 17 residues in the CDR3. The DNA of the CDR3 is TGTGCCAGCAGTTACTCCAGGGCCCAACCTGGGGCCAACGTCCTGACTTTC. Amino acids: CASSYSRAQPGANVLTF.

CDR3 region: CASGNRDRGPYEQYF. The CDR3 region has the DNA TGTGCCAGTGGAAACCGGGACAGGGGGCCCTACGAGCAGTACTTC. The J gene is TRBJ2-7, the V gene TRBV19; TRBD1 matches at 12 bases. The V and J ends lost 8 bases and 2 bases, in that order; junction bases with no gene match: 7. The CDR3 is 15 residues long. Germline V gene sequence: CDR1 LNHDA, CDR2 SQIVND (reference sequence).

CDR3 sequence reads: CASSDWSSYNEQFF. CDR3 nucleotides: TGTGCCAGCAGTGACTGGAGCTCCTACAATGAGCAGTTCTTC. The chain links TRBV2 to TRBJ2-1; D is unclear. This CDR3 is built from 14 residues. The ends were cut back, 3 bases at V and 0 bases at J, with 6 bases in the middle. The V gene's germline CDR1 is SNHLY and CDR2 FYNNEI.

This clonotype was observed a handful of times. The V and J genes are TRBV7-8 and TRBJ1-4; D gene unclear. Germline-derived CDR1 and CDR2 are SGHVS and FQNEAQ. Trimming pared 5 bases from V and 5 bases from J, leaving 15 bases between. The CDR3 sequence is 15 residues long. In DNA, the CDR3 is TGTGCCAGCAGCCCGAATAGTGGCACCAATGAAAAACTGTTTTTT. Amino acid sequence: CASSPNSGTNEKLFF.

This clonotype occurred many times. This chain joins TRBV20-1 and TRBJ2-3; D assignment may be TRBD1 or TRBD2 (5 bases each). CDR3 length equals 14 residues. Germline V gene sequence: CDR1 DFQATT, CDR2 SNEGSKA (reference sequence). Trimming stripped 7 bases from V and 5 bases from J, with 19 bases between. In nucleotides, the CDR3 is TGCAGTGTTAGCGCCAGGGTATTAGGAGATACGCAGTATTTT. Translated: CSVSARVLGDTQYF.

This clonotype was detected a few times. V gene TRBV7-9 combines with J gene TRBJ1-3; D uncertain. Germline CDR1 SEHNR, CDR2 FQNEAQ (reference sequence). This CDR3 spans 15 amino acids. V lost 5 bases, J lost 2 bases, and 13 bases lay in between. CDR3 nucleotides: TGTGCCAGCAGCCCGACCTTCGGACCTGGAAACACCATATATTTT. It specifies CASSPTFGPGNTIYF.

This clonotype appeared a few times. V is TRBV7-9 and J is TRBJ2-1; TRBD2 matches 8 bases. The CDR3 is 15 residues long. Germline V lookup: CDR1 SEHNR, CDR2 FQNEAQ (reference sequence). The V segment lost 3 bases and the J segment 6 bases; nucleotides outside the gene matches: 7. The CDR3 loop is CASSFPGGPGNEQFF. CDR3 sequence (DNA): TGTGCCAGCAGCTTCCCGGGAGGGCCAGGCAATGAGCAGTTCTTC.

This clonotype was counted only a few times. The chain has TRBV19 and TRBJ2-7, with TRBD2 matching over 11 bases. V lost 3 bases and J lost 3; bases outside the gene matches: 1. This CDR3 comprises 14 residues. Germline loops: CDR1 LNHDA, CDR2 SQIVND (reference sequence). The CDR3 sequence is CASSMGLAVYEQYF. The CDR3 DNA reads TGTGCCAGTAGTATGGGACTAGCGGTCTACGAGCAGTACTTC.

This clonotype has a count of ten or more. This chain connects TRBV9 to TRBJ2-5, with TRBD2 matching 7 bases. The germline V gene encodes CDR1 SGDLS and CDR2 YYNGEE. The CDR3 is 15 residues long. V was clipped by 8 bases and J by 3 bases; unmatched bases: 13. CDR3 coding DNA: TGTGCCAGTACCCTGGGGGGGAGGGGCGAAGAGACCCAGTACTTC. Residues: CASTLGGRGEETQYF.

In this sample, this clonotype turned up many times. The chain links TRBV13 to TRBJ1-2; D perhaps matches TRBD1 (5 bases). Germline V lookup: CDR1 PRHDT, CDR2 FYEKMQ (reference sequence). Deletions cut 0 bases from V and 6 bases from J, with 8 bases between. This CDR3 is 13 amino acids long. In DNA form, the CDR3 reads TGTGCCAGCAGCTTAGGACAGGAAGATGGCTACACCTTC. Its protein is CASSLGQEDGYTF.

About this clonotype: One end of the junction does not line up with germline, which may come from a read error. V gene TRBV7-3 combines with J gene TRBJ1-1; no clear D. The germline CDR1 and CDR2 sequences are SGHTA and FQGTGA. There are 12 residues in the CDR3. CDR3 nucleotide sequence: TGTGCCATCAGCTCCTCCCCCGGGCGAGCTTTCTTT. The encoded protein is CAISSSPGRAFF.

There are many counts of this clonotype. The CDR3 bases are TGCAGTGCTAAGCTCGGGAGTGGCACAGATACGCAGTATTTT. This gives the protein CSAKLGSGTDTQYF. This sequence joins TRBV20-1 and TRBJ2-3; the D gene is possibly TRBD2 (6 bases). Trimming took off 4 bases at V and 1 base at J, with 12 bases between the two ends. The germline V gene has CDR1 DFQATT and CDR2 SNEGSKA (reference sequence). This CDR3 region has 14 residues.

This clonotype was recorded a few times. The gene calls are TRBV5-4 and TRBJ1-1; no clear D gene. The germline CDR1 and CDR2 sequences are SGHNT and YYREEE (reference sequence). Trimming pared 10 bases from V and 2 bases from J, leaving 12 bases between. The CDR3 covers 12 residues. In DNA form, the CDR3 reads TGTGCCCTCTCGTCGCCTAACACTGAAGCTTTCTTT. Residues: CALSSPNTEAFF.

This clonotype has ten or more counts. V usage is TRBV7-9 and J usage is TRBJ1-1, with D possibly matching TRBD1 (6 bases). V was clipped by 5 bases and J by 1 base, with 17 bases between them. Looked up from germline, CDR1 is SEHNR and CDR2 is FQNEAQ (reference sequence). The CDR3 loop spans 16 amino acids. As DNA, the CDR3 is TGTGCCAGCAGCCTGGGGGCTGGGACGGGGAACACTGAAGCTTTCTTT. Translated, it gives CASSLGAGTGNTEAFF.

The chain is built from TRBV19 and TRBJ1-3; 7 nucleotides line up with TRBD1. Germline V gene data show CDR1 as LNHDA and CDR2 as SQIVND (reference sequence). V shed 0 bases, J shed 13 bases, and the junction held 6 bases outside the gene matches. The CDR3 has 13 amino acids. The CDR3, as DNA: TGTGCCAGTAGTATAGACCCGACAGGGATAATATATTTT. Translation: CASSIDPTGIIYF.

This clonotype occurred a few times. Given a much more abundant clone one base away, this may be a read error. The V gene is TRBV6-2 or TRBV6-3, the J gene TRBJ2-7, with D perhaps given as TRBD1 or TRBD2 (5 bases each). This CDR3 is 12 amino acids long. Germline CDR1 MNHEY, CDR2 SVGEGT. Trimming removed 8 bases at V and 3 bases at J, with 11 bases between. The CDR3 reads CASRDGYYEQYF. Here the CDR3 DNA reads TGTGCCAGCCGGGACGGTTACTACGAGCAGTACTTC.

This clonotype showed up just a few times. The V and J genes are TRBV30 and TRBJ2-7; D possibly uses TRBD1 or TRBD2 (6 bases each). The CDR3 has 12 residues. Germline V gives CDR1 GTSNPN, CDR2 SVGIG (reference sequence). Trimming took 2 bases from V and 3 from J, leaving 8 bases between them. The CDR3: CAWSRGDYEQYF. CDR3 nucleotide sequence: TGTGCCTGGAGTAGGGGGGACTACGAGCAGTACTTC.

This clonotype was counted ten times or more. This rearrangement joins TRBV20-1 to TRBJ2-5, with D possibly matching TRBD1 (6 bases). The CDR3 contains 14 residues. V gave up 1 base and J gave up 2 bases, with 11 bases separating them. In germline, CDR1 is DFQATT, CDR2 SNEGSKA (reference sequence). The CDR3 DNA sequence: TGCAGTGCTAGAGGGGGACAAGCTCAAGAGACCCAGTACTTC. Translation gives CSARGGQAQETQYF.

This clonotype was seen ten or more times. The V call is TRBV30, the J call TRBJ2-5; a weak D match, TRBD2 (6 bases). The CDR3 runs 11 residues. The V and J ends lost 3 bases and 6 bases respectively, with 8 bases between them. CDR1 GTSNPN and CDR2 SVGIG come from the germline V gene (reference sequence). CDR3 protein: CAWSGGQTQYF. The CDR3 DNA follows: TGTGCCTGGAGCGGGGGTCAGACCCAGTACTTC.

This clonotype was detected ten times or more. The chain couples TRBV7-9 to TRBJ2-7; TRBD1 agrees at 8 bases. Germline V gene data show CDR1 as SEHNR and CDR2 as FQNEAQ (reference sequence). The V and J ends lost 5 bases and 0 bases, in that order; junction bases with no gene match: 6. The CDR3 is made up of 15 amino acids. The chain's CDR3 is CASSITTGASYEQYF. DNA of the CDR3: TGTGCCAGCAGCATAACGACAGGGGCCTCCTACGAGCAGTACTTC. Supplemented by reference TRBV7-9 and TRBJ2-7, the full variable domain reads DTGVSQNPRHKITKRGQNVTFRCDPISEHNRLYWYRQTLGQGPEFLTYFQNEAQLEKSRLLSDRFSAERPKGSFSTLEIQRTEQGDSAMYLCASSITTGASYEQYFGPGTRLTVT.

This clonotype has just a few counts. DNA for the CDR3: TGTGCCAGTATCCGTATGGACACCGGGGAGCTGTTTTTT. Its protein product is CASIRMDTGELFF. The rearrangement links TRBV19 to TRBJ2-2; D not certain. CDR3 size: 13 residues. V dropped 7 bases and J dropped 3 bases, with 9 bases sitting between them. CDR1 and CDR2 (germline): LNHDA, SQIVND (reference sequence).

This clonotype was seen at least ten times. The gene calls are TRBV2 and TRBJ1-6; D is uncertain. Germline CDR1 reads SNHLY; CDR2 reads FYNNEI. The CDR3 runs 14 residues. V lost 2 bases to trimming and J lost 4 bases, with 6 bases between them. In DNA, the CDR3 is TGTGCCAGCAGTGAACAAGGGTATAATTCACCCCTCCACTTT. Its protein is CASSEQGYNSPLHF.

With regard to this clonotype: Since a much larger clone is just one base distant, this may be a read error. The chain links TRBV7-9 to TRBJ2-1, with 7 bases fitting TRBD1. The ends lost 2 bases at V and 10 bases at J; junction bases unmatched: 14. The CDR3 has 16 amino acids. In germline, CDR1 is SEHNR, CDR2 FQNEAQ (reference sequence). CDR3: CASSLWDRDSSYEQFF. The CDR3 DNA reads TGTGCCAGCAGCTTATGGGACAGAGACAGCTCCTACGAGCAGTTCTTC.

The CDR3 DNA reads TGTGCCAGCAGCTCTGGGACAGGGGGCGCAGAGACCCAGTACTTC. It yields the protein CASSSGTGGAETQYF. The chain couples TRBV7-2 to TRBJ2-5; 12 nucleotides agree with TRBD1. CDR3 length equals 15 residues. With 4 bases clipped from V and 4 bases from J, the junction kept 4 bases outside the gene matches. Looked up from germline, CDR1 is SGHTA and CDR2 is FQGNSA.